The 13 T cell receptor beta chains presented below share a single source sample, sequenced in a study of T cell repertoires in cytomegalovirus infection (dated by TCRdb to the late 2010s). The treatment or condition label of this sample denotes: in vitro stimulation with specific CMV peptide epitopes to enrich CMV-specific T cells. What these receptors recognize is not known. Instrument on record: Illumina HiSeq 1500. The raw public data were reprocessed by TCRdb itself: fastp quality trimming at Q25, MiXCR clonotype calling, in-frame beta chains only. Under each unique CDR3 protein, matching rows form one entry showing the most common genes and DNA. The sample includes approximately 280,000 distinct CDR3 sequences, with around 20% observed a single time. The leading ten clones occupy under 25% of the sample. Source: cultured PBMCs, taken from culture after CMV antigen stimulation. Receptors were obtained from a human donor in good health (CMV status not recorded). Some clones in this sample may be carry-over from other donors' samples.

This clonotype showed up many times. The rearrangement uses TRBV7-2 and TRBJ2-1; D is perhaps TRBD2 (5 bases). The CDR3 is made up of 15 amino acids. Germline CDR1 is SGHTA and CDR2 is FQGNSA. Trimming pared 6 bases from V and 8 bases from J, leaving 20 bases between. The CDR3 sequence is CASSQLGQAVDEQFF. The CDR3 nucleotides are TGTGCCAGCAGTCAACTGGGTCAAGCGGTCGATGAGCAGTTCTTC.

The chain links TRBV5-1 to TRBJ2-3; D gene unclear. CDR1 and CDR2 (germline): SGHRS, YFSETQ. The CDR3 has 14 residues. Trimming pared 5 bases from V and 2 bases from J, leaving 12 bases between. CDR3 amino acids: CASRVGDPTDTQYF. CDR3 DNA: TGCGCCAGCAGGGTGGGCGACCCCACAGATACGCAGTATTTT.

This clonotype has more than one count but fewer than ten. The chain recombines TRBV7-4 with TRBJ2-1; 7 bases fit TRBD2. The CDR3 runs 15 residues. CDR1 is SGHVT and CDR2 is SQSDAQ in the germline V gene. Trimming removed 5 bases from V and 6 bases from J; junction bases left unmatched: 10. CDR3 sequence reads: CASSQGRESPNEQFF. CDR3 nucleotide sequence: TGTGCCAGCAGCCAAGGGCGGGAGTCACCCAATGAGCAGTTCTTC.

Ten or more counts support this clonotype. The chain combines TRBV7-2 with TRBJ2-5, with D maybe TRBD2 (7 bases). The CDR3 spans 13 residues. CDR1 SGHTA and CDR2 FQGNSA come from the germline V gene. With 7 bases removed from V and 1 base from J, the gap between germline ends came to 10 bases. This chain's CDR3 is CASKGGGQETQYF. The CDR3 DNA reads as TGTGCCAGCAAGGGGGGGGGCCAAGAGACCCAGTACTTC.

This clonotype was detected many times. V usage is TRBV7-2 and J usage is TRBJ2-2; D unresolved. V lost 2 bases, J lost 1 base, and 8 bases lay in between. CDR1 is SGHTA, CDR2 FQGNSA, per germline. The CDR3 has 15 amino acids. Here the CDR3 reads CASSLSPGNTGELFF. The DNA of the CDR3 is TGTGCCAGCAGCTTAAGCCCGGGGAACACCGGGGAGCTGTTTTTT.

V usage is TRBV4-1 and J usage is TRBJ1-1; D is perhaps TRBD1 (5 bases). The CDR3 runs 15 residues. Germline assignment: CDR1 MGHRA and CDR2 YSYEKL. Deletions cut 1 base from V and 4 bases from J, with 13 bases between. CDR3 DNA: TGCGCCAGCAGCCAAGTGGGGCGGGGGATCACTGAAGCTTTCTTT. This encodes CASSQVGRGITEAFF.

The chain employs TRBV20-1 and TRBJ2-3; 10 nucleotides line up with TRBD2. This CDR3 spans 16 amino acids. J was trimmed by 5 bases and V by 3 bases; bases with no gene match: 11. Looked up from germline, CDR1 is DFQATT and CDR2 is SNEGSKA (reference sequence). The CDR3 region has the DNA TGCAGTGCTAGTATCCTAGCGGGAGATTCGGGAGATACGCAGTATTTT. It specifies CSASILAGDSGDTQYF.

This clonotype showed up just a few times. The chain joins TRBV15 to TRBJ2-1; TRBD2 matches 8 bases. V dropped 2 bases and J dropped 8; count of bases not matched to a gene: 5. This CDR3 comprises 14 residues. CDR1 is LNHNV and CDR2 is YYDKDF in the germline V gene (reference sequence). The CDR3 coding sequence is TGTGCCACCAGCAGACCTCTAGCGGGCCATGAGCAGTTCTTC. Protein product: CATSRPLAGHEQFF.

The chain couples TRBV12-3 or TRBV12-4 to TRBJ1-1; the D gene is possibly TRBD1 (6 bases). The ends were cut back, 5 bases at V and 0 bases at J, with 19 bases in the middle. The CDR3 extends over 17 amino acids. The DNA of the CDR3 is TGTGCCAGCAGTGACAACTTTGCAGGGGTCGTGAACACTGAAGCTTTCTTT. This translates into CASSDNFAGVVNTEAFF.

The rearrangement links TRBV10-3 to TRBJ1-2; D call uncertain. The germline CDR1 and CDR2 sequences are ENHRY and SYGVKD. V gave up 2 bases and J gave up 4 bases, with 11 bases separating them. This CDR3 has 14 residues. The CDR3 reads CAISELDVGYGYTF. DNA of the CDR3: TGTGCCATCAGTGAGCTGGACGTAGGCTATGGCTACACCTTC.

This clonotype has a count of ten or more. This chain uses TRBV7-8 with TRBJ1-2; D is unresolved. The germline V gene encodes CDR1 SGHVS and CDR2 FQNEAQ. CDR3 length: 13 amino acids. The V and J ends lost 5 bases and 8 bases respectively, with 15 bases between them. CDR3 nucleotides: TGTGCCAGCAGCACGGGCCAGGCTCGGGGCTACACCTTC. Its protein is CASSTGQARGYTF.

This clonotype was seen repeatedly, ten times or more. The J gene is TRBJ2-1, the V gene TRBV7-2; TRBD2 might be the D (5 bases). The CDR3 runs 14 residues. Trimming took 2 bases from V and 7 from J, leaving 12 bases between them. Germline V gene sequence: CDR1 SGHTA, CDR2 FQGNSA. In nucleotides, the CDR3 is TGTGCCAGCAGCTTATCAGGAGCGGCTAATGAGCAGTTCTTC. Protein: CASSLSGAANEQFF.

This clonotype was detected only a few times. This chain links TRBV27 with TRBJ2-5, with unresolved D. Trimming took 7 bases from V and 0 from J, leaving 15 bases between them. The CDR3 consists of 15 residues. Germline V gene data show CDR1 as MNHEY and CDR2 as SMNVEV (reference sequence). Here the CDR3 reads CASIEYFGNQETQYF. CDR3 nucleotides: TGTGCCAGCATAGAGTATTTTGGAAACCAAGAGACCCAGTACTTC.